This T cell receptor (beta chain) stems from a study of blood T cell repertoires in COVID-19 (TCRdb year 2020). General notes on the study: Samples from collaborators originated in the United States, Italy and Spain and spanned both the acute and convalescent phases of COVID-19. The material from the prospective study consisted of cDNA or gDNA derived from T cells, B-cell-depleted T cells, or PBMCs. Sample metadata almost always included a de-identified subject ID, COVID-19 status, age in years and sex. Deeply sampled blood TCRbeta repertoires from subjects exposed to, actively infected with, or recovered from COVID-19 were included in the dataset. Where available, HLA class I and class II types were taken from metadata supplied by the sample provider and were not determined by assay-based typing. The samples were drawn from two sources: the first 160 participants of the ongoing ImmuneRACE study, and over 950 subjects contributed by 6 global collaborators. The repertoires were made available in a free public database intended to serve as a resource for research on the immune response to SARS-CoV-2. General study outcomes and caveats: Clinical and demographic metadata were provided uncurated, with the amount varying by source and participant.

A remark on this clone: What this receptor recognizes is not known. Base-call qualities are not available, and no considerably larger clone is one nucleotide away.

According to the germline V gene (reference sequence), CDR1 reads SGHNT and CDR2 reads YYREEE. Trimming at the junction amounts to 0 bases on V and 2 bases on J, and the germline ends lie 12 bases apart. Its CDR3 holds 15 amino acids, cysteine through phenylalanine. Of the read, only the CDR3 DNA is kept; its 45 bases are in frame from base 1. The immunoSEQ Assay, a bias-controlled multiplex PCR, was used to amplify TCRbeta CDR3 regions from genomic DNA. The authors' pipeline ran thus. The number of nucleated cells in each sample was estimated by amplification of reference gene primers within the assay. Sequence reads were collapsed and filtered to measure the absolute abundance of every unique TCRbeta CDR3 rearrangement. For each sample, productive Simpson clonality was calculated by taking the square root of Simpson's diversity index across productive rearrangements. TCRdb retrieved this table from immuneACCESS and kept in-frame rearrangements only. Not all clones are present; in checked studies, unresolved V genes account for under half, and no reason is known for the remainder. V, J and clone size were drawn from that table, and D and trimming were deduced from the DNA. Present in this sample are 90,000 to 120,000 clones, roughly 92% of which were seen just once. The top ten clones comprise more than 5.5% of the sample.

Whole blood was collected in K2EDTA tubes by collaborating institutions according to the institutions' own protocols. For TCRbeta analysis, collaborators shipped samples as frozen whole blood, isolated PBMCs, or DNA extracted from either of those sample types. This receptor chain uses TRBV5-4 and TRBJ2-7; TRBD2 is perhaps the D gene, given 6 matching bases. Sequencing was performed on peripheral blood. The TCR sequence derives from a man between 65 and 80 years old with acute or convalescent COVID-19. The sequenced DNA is TGTGCCAGCAGCTTGGTAGGAGGGGTGGCCTACGAGCAGTACTTC. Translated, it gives CASSLVGGVAYEQYF.